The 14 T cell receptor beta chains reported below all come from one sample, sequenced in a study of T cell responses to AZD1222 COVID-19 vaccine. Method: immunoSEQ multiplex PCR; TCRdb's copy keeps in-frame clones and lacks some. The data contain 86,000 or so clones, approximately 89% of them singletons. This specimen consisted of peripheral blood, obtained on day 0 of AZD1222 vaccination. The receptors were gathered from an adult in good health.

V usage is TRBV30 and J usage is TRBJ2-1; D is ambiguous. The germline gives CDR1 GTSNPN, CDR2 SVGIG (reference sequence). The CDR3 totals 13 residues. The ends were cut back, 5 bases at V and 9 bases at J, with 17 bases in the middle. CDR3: CAWGRRSKGEQFF. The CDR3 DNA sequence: TGTGCCTGGGGTCGCCGGTCAAAGGGTGAGCAGTTCTTC.

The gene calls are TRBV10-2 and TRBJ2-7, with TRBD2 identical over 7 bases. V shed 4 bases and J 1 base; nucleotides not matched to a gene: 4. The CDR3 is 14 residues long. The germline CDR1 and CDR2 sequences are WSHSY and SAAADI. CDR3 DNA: TGCGCCAGCAGTGGTTCTAGCGGATCCTACGAGCAGTACTTC. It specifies CASSGSSGSYEQYF.

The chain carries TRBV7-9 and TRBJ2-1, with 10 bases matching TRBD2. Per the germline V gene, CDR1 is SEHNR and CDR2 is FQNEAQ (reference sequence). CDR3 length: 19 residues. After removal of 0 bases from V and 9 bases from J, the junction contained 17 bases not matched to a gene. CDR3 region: CASSLAQLAGALGGGEQFF. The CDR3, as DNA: TGTGCCAGCAGCTTAGCCCAGCTAGCGGGAGCCCTAGGTGGGGGTGAGCAGTTCTTC.

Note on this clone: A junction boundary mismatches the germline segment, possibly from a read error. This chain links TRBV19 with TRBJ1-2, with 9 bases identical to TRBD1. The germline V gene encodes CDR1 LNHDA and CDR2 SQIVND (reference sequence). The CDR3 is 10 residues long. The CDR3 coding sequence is TGTGCCAGTAGTCGGACAGGGGTCGTATTC. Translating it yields CASSRTGVVF.

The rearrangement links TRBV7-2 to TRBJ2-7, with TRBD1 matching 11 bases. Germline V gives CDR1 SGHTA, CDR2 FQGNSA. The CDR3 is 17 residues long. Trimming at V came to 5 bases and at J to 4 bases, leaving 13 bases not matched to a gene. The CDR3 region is CASSPTTGQGVGYEQYF. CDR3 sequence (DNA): TGTGCCAGCAGCCCCACGACGGGACAGGGGGTAGGTTACGAGCAGTACTTC.

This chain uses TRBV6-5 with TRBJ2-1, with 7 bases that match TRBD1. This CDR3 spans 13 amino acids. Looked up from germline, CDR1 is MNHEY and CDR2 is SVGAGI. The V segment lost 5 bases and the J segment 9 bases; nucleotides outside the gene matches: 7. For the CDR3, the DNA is TGTGCCAGCAGTCTGGACAGGCCTTCTGAGCAGTTCTTC. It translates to CASSLDRPSEQFF.

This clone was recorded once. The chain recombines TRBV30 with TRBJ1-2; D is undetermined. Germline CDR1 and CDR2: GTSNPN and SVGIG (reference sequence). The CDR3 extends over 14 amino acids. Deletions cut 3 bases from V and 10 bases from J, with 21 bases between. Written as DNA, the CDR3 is TGTGCCTGGAGCCGTAACACGGGTTTCTCTATCTACACCTTC. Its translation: CAWSRNTGFSIYTF.

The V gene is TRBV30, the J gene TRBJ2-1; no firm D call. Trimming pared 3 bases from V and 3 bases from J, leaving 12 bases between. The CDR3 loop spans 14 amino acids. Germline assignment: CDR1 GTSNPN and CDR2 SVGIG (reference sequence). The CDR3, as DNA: TGTGCCTGGAGAGGGTGGGAATACTACAATGAGCAGTTCTTC. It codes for CAWRGWEYYNEQFF.

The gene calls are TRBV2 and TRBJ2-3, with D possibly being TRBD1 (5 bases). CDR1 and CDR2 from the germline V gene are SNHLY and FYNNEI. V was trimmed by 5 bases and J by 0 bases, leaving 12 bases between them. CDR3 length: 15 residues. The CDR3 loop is CASSTDIASTDTQYF. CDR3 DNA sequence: TGTGCCAGCAGTACGGACATCGCTAGCACAGATACGCAGTATTTT. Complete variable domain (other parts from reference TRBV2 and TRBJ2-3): EPEVTQTPSHQVTQMGQEVILRCVPISNHLYFYWYRQILGQKVEFLVSFYNNEISEKSEIFDDQFSVERPDGSNFTLKIRSTKLEDSAMYFCASSTDIASTDTQYFGPGTRLTVL.

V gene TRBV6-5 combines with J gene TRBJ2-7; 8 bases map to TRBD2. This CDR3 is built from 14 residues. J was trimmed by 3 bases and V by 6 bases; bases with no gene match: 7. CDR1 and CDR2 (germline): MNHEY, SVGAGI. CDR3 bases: TGTGCCAGCAGAGGGCTAGCGGGTGTCTACGAGCAGTACTTC. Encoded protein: CASRGLAGVYEQYF.

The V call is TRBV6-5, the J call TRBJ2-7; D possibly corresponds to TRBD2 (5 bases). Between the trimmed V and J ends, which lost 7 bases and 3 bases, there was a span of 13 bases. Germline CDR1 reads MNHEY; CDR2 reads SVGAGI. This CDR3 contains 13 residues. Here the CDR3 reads CASTPGIGYEQYF. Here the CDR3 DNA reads TGTGCCAGCACTCCGGGGATCGGCTACGAGCAGTACTTC.

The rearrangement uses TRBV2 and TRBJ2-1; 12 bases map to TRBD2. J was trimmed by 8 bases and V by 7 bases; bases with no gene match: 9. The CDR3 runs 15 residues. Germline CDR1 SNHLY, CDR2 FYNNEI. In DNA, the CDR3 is TGTGCCAGCACCCTGACTAGCGGGAGATTCGATGAGCAGTTCTTC. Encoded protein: CASTLTSGRFDEQFF. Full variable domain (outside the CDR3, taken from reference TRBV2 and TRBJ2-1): EPEVTQTPSHQVTQMGQEVILRCVPISNHLYFYWYRQILGQKVEFLVSFYNNEISEKSEIFDDQFSVERPDGSNFTLKIRSTKLEDSAMYFCASTLTSGRFDEQFFGPGTRLTVL.

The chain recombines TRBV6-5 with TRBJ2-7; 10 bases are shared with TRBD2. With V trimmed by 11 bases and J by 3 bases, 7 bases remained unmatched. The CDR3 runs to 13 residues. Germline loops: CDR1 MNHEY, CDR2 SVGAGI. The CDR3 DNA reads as TGTGCCGGCCGACTAGCGGGCCACTACGAGCAGTACTTC. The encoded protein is CAGRLAGHYEQYF.

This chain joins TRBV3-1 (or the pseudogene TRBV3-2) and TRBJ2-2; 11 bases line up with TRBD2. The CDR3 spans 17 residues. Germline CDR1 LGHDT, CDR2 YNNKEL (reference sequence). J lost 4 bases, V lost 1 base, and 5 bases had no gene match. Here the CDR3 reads CASSQVTSGSGTGELFF. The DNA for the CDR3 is TGTGCCAGCAGCCAAGTAACTAGCGGGAGTGGCACCGGGGAGCTGTTTTTT.